This T cell receptor (beta chain) is drawn from a study of OX40 agonist ivuxolimab in advanced cancers. For the study at large: Patients' therapy was ivuxolimab, an antibody that acts as an agonist of OX40 (CD134). Anti-PD-1, anti-PD-L1 or anti-CTLA-4 therapy given earlier was allowed, and roughly 38% had some.

With regard to this clone: Its antigen is unknown.

The CDR3 has 12 amino acids. The V end was cut by 9 bases, the J end by 8 bases, with 13 bases between. Per the germline V gene, CDR1 is PRHDT and CDR2 is FYEKMQ (reference sequence). Study-wide results and caveats: The investigators did not determine what antigen specificity the expanded peripheral T cells had. CD4+ and CD8+ blood T cells expanded clonally by week 6 at 0.1 to 3.0 mg/kg.

Libraries were prepared by immunoSEQ multiplex PCR; TCRdb keeps only in-frame clonotypes and omits some of them. The sample gives roughly 58,000 clones, about 93% of which show up once; roughly 18% is in the top ten. The sequences come from CD4+ or CD8+ T cells sorted from blood, collected in a trial of the OX40 agonist ivuxolimab. The chain couples TRBV13 to TRBJ1-4, with D tentatively TRBD1 (5 bases). This clonotype was obtained from an adult with an advanced solid tumor such as melanoma, head and neck, liver or kidney cancer. The CDR3: CASRGVGEKLFF. CDR3 DNA sequence: TGTGCCAGTCGAGGGGTGGGAGAAAAACTGTTTTTT. Full variable domain (outside the CDR3, taken from reference TRBV13 and TRBJ1-4): AAGVIQSPRHLIKEKRETATLKCYPIPRHDTVYWYQQGPGQDPQFLISFYEKMQSDKGSIPDRFSAQQFSDYHSELNMSSLELGDSALYFCASRGVGEKLFFGSGTQLSVL.